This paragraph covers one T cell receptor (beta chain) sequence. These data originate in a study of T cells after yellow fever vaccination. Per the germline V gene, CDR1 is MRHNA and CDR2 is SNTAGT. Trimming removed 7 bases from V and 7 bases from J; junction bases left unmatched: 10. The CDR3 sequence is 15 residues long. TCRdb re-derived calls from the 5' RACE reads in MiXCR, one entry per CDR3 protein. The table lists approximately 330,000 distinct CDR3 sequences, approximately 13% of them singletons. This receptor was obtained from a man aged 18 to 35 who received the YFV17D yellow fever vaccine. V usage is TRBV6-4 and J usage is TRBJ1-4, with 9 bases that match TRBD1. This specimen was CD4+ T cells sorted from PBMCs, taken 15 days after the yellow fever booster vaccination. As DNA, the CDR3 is TGTGCCAGCATCTACCTCGGGACAGGGCCTGAAAAACTGTTTTTT. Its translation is CASIYLGTGPEKLFF.